The clone carrying this TCR beta chain has at least ten counts. The target antigen is unknown. This sample is part of a study of T cells after yellow fever vaccination. Study findings and constraints: Reappearance after the booster was observed for most primary-vaccination clones (more than 95% CD4, just over 85% CD8). Clonotypes found in both CD4 and CD8 compartments made up a small share. Any FACS-sorted repertoire could hold abundant clonotypes that contaminate it from the bulk population.

TCRdb independently ran MiXCR on the 5' RACE reads; one entry per CDR3 protein. The table has 60,000 to 85,000 distinct CDR3 sequences, under 8% seen once; the top ten hold 30% to 45%. CDR3 length: 13 residues. V lost 4 bases, J lost 7 bases, and 14 bases lay in between. The sequencing used CD8+ T cells sorted from PBMCs, collected more than 40 days after the first yellow fever vaccination. This chain joins TRBV12-3 or TRBV12-4 and TRBJ2-7, with D tentatively TRBD1 or TRBD2 (5 bases each). The sequence derives from a man younger than 35 who received the YFV17D yellow fever vaccine. CDR3 region: CASSWPGRVEQYF. The CDR3 DNA reads as TGTGCCAGCAGTTGGCCAGGGCGGGTTGAGCAGTACTTC.